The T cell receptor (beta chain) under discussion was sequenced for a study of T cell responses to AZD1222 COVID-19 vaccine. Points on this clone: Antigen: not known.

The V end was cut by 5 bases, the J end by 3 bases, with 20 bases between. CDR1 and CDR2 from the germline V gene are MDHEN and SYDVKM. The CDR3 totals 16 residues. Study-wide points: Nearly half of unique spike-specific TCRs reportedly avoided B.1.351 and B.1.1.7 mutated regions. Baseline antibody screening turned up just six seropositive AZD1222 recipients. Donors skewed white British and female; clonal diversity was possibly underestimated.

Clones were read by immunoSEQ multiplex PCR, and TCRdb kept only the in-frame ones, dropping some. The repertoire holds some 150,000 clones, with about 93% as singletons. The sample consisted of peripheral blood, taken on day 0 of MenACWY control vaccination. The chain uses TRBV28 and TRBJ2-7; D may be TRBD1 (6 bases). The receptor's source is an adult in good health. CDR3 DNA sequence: TGTGCCAGCAGTCTTTTCCGGGACACAGCCCGCTACGAGCAGTACTTC. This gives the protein CASSLFRDTARYEQYF.